This is a list of T cell receptor beta chains from one sample in a study of post-analysis software for immune sequencing data. One entry per CDR3 protein results from TCRdb running MiXCR on the PCR reads. The table lists about 200,000 distinct CDR3 sequences, about 30% of them singletons. Source material: blood. The receptors were sampled from a girl aged 2-17 years with multiple sclerosis. The CDR3 runs from the conserved cysteine through the conserved F or W. Each record gives: V gene, clone size, J gene, D gene, CDR3 protein, CDR3 DNA. A D gene is named only where the DNA matches it firmly. Where a row states a size, it is once, few, many or the class of an expanded clone; other rows omit it.

>TRBV10-2|few|TRBJ1-5|-
CASSESTGNQPQHF
TGCGCCAGCAGTGAGTCGACAGGCAATCAGCCCCAGCATTTT
>TRBV28|many|TRBJ2-1|-
CASSPRKASRPSSYNEQFF
TGTGCCAGCAGTCCCCGCAAGGCTAGCAGGCCGAGCTCCTACAATGAGCAGTTCTTC
>TRBV12-3/TRBV12-4|many|TRBJ2-6|-
CASAEMGGRSGANVLTF
TGTGCCAGCGCCGAGATGGGGGGTCGCTCTGGGGCCAACGTCCTGACTTTC
>TRBV18|many|TRBJ2-1|-
CASSPLEGAEQFF
TGTGCCAGCTCACCATTGGAGGGTGCTGAGCAGTTCTTC
>TRBV28|-|TRBJ2-1|TRBD2
CASTIYEREINEQFF
TGTGCCAGCACCATTTATGAGCGGGAGATAAATGAGCAGTTCTTC
>TRBV20-1|-|TRBJ1-4|-
CSTGTGLSEKLFF
TGCAGTACTGGAACAGGGCTAAGTGAAAAACTGTTTTTT
>TRBV30|many|TRBJ2-7|-
CAWVSDVSYEQYF
TGTGCCTGGGTTTCTGACGTCTCCTACGAGCAGTACTTC
>TRBV20-1|many|TRBJ2-1|-
CSARGSPAGYSYNEQFF
TGCAGTGCTAGAGGGTCCCCAGCGGGCTACTCCTACAATGAGCAGTTCTTC
>TRBV12-3/TRBV12-4|many|TRBJ1-1|-
CASTPGRSLMNTEAFF
TGTGCCAGCACTCCGGGACGGAGTCTCATGAACACTGAAGCTTTCTTT
>TRBV29-1|many|TRBJ2-3|TRBD2
CSVAGTSDSYTDTQYF
TGCAGCGTGGCCGGGACTAGCGATTCTTACACAGATACGCAGTATTTT
>TRBV5-1|-|TRBJ1-1|TRBD1
CASSFGTTGDTEAFF
TGCGCCAGCAGTTTCGGCACGACAGGGGACACTGAAGCTTTCTTT
>TRBV6-1|many|TRBJ2-7|-
CASSEKGSDPYEQYF
TGTGCCAGCAGTGAAAAAGGCAGCGATCCCTACGAGCAGTACTTC
>TRBV24-1|-|TRBJ2-5|-
CATSGGGRKTQYF
TGTGCCACCAGTGGGGGGGGCAGGAAGACCCAGTACTTC
>TRBV7-2|-|TRBJ1-4|-
CASSLARRGEKLFF
TGTGCCAGCAGCTTAGCGCGGAGGGGGGAAAAACTGTTTTTT
>TRBV20-1|many|TRBJ1-2|-
CSAYRLSGYGYTF
TGCAGTGCTTACAGGCTCAGTGGGTATGGCTACACCTTC
>TRBV5-1|many|TRBJ2-5|TRBD2
CASSSPARATSGEHQETQYF
TGCGCCAGCAGCTCGCCGGCTCGGGCCACTAGCGGGGAACACCAAGAGACCCAGTACTTC
>TRBV3-1|many|TRBJ2-1|TRBD2
CASSQIRDYTLNEQFF
TGTGCCAGCAGCCAAATCCGGGACTACACTCTCAATGAGCAGTTCTTC
>TRBV25-1|-|TRBJ1-6|-
CASSEWLKGSSYNSPLHF
TGTGCCAGCAGTGAATGGTTAAAGGGGAGCTCCTATAATTCACCCCTCCACTTT
>TRBV5-1|many|TRBJ2-3|TRBD2
CASSLGLAAGTDTQYF
TGCGCCAGCAGCTTGGGACTAGCGGCCGGCACAGATACGCAGTATTTT
>TRBV14|many|TRBJ1-2|-
CASSQVHSPYGYTF
TGTGCCAGCAGCCAAGTACACAGCCCCTATGGCTACACCTTC
>TRBV6-5|many|TRBJ2-7|-
CASSYLLGISPYEQYF
TGTGCCAGCAGTTACCTTTTGGGGATTAGCCCCTACGAGCAGTACTTC
>TRBV12-3/TRBV12-4|many|TRBJ1-4|-
CASRMETINEKLFF
TGTGCCAGCAGAATGGAGACTATTAATGAAAAACTGTTTTTT
>TRBV7-9|few|TRBJ1-6|-
CASSLGGTPLHF
TGTGCCAGCAGCTTAGGTGGAACACCCCTCCACTTT
>TRBV28|-|TRBJ1-6|TRBD1
CASSLGQGGTKLHF
TGTGCCAGCAGTTTAGGGCAGGGGGGCACAAAACTCCACTTT
>TRBV5-5|many|TRBJ1-5|-
CASSLYSQGGQPQHF
TGTGCCAGCAGCTTGTATTCCCAGGGTGGCCAGCCCCAGCATTTT
>TRBV6-1|-|TRBJ1-2|TRBD1
CASTFQGASGYGYTF
TGTGCCAGCACTTTTCAGGGGGCCTCGGGCTATGGCTACACCTTC
>TRBV11-2|many|TRBJ2-4|TRBD1
CASSLAGQGNIQYF
TGTGCCAGCAGCTTAGCCGGACAGGGGAACATTCAGTACTTC
>TRBV3-1|few|TRBJ1-2|TRBD1
CASRPQTGSNYGYTF
TGTGCCAGCAGGCCTCAGACAGGGTCTAACTATGGCTACACCTTC
>TRBV5-1|few|TRBJ1-4|-
CASRISSGGGTTNEKLFF
TGCGCCAGCAGGATCTCCTCGGGGGGGGGTACAACTAATGAAAAACTGTTTTTT